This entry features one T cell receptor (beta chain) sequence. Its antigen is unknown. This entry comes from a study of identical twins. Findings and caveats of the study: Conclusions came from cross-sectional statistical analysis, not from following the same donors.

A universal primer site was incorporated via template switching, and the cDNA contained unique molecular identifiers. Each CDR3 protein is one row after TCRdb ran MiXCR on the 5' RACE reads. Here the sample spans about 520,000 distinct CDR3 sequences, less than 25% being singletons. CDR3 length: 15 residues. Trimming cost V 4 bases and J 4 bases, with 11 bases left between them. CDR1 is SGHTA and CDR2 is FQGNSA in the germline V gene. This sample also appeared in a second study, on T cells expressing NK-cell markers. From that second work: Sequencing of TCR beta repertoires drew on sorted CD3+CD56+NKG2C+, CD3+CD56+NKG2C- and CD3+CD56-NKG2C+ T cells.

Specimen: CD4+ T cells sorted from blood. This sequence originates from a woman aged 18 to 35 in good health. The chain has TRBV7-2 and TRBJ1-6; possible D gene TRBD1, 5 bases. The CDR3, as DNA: TGTGCCAGCAGCTACCTCGGGACTTATAATTCACCCCTCCACTTT. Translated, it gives CASSYLGTYNSPLHF.